This T cell receptor beta chain appears in the sequencing data of a study of T-cell reconstitution after alpha-beta-depleted transplantation in children. Broader study findings: At the one-year point after transplant, T-cell counts and TCRbeta diversity were found to come mostly from T cells that had been newly produced. About two months after transplant, alpha-beta T cells reportedly came from several hundred expanded graft clones. Day-60 TCRbeta diversity that was high in some patients was derived from surviving recipient T cells and thymic progenitors.

Construction of the TCRbeta library involved unique molecular identifiers. TCRdb used MiXCR to reprocess the PCR reads, holding one entry per CDR3 protein. The sample yields about 1,000,000 distinct CDR3 sequences, about 30% seen once. Turning to this clonotype: Its antigen is still unknown.

The source was PBMCs, mostly from graft donor cells, collected 360 days after TCRalphabeta/CD19-depleted stem cell transplant. This sequence was found in a boy less than two years old who had a stem cell transplant for SCID, so the T cells may come from the graft donor.

The CDR3 is CSARDPYGTETQYF. The DNA of the CDR3 is TGCAGTGCTAGAGATCCCTACGGGACAGAGACCCAGTACTTC. The chain combines TRBV20-1 with TRBJ2-5, with D perhaps assigned TRBD1 or TRBD2 (5 bases each). V was cut by 0 bases and J by 4 bases, with 12 bases left in between. The CDR3 has 14 amino acids. Germline V lookup: CDR1 DFQATT, CDR2 SNEGSKA (reference sequence).